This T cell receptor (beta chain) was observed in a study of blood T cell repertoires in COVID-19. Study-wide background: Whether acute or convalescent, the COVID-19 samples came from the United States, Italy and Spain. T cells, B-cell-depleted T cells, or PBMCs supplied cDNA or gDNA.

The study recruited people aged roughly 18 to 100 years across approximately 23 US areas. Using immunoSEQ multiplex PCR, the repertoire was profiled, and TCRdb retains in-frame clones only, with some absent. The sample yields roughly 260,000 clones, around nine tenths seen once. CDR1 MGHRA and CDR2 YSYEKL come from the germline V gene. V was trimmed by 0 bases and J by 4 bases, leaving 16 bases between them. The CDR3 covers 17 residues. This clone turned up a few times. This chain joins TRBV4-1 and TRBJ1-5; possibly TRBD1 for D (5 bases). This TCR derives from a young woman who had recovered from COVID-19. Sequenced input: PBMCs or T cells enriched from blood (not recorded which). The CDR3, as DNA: TGCGCCAGCAGCCAAGACCCCCACACGGGGGGTAATCAGCCCCAGCATTTT. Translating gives CASSQDPHTGGNQPQHF.